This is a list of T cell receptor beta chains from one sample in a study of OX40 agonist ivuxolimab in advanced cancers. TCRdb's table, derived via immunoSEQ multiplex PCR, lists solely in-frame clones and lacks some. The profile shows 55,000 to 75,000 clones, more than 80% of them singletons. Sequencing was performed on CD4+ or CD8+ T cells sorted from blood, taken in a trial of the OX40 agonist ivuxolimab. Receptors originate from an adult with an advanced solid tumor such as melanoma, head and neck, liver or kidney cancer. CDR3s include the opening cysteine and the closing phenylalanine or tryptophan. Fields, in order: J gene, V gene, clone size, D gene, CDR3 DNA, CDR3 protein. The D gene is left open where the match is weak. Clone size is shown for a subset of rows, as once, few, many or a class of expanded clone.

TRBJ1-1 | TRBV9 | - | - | TGTGCCAGCAGCGTAGAGGGAACGAACACTGAAGCTTTCTTT | CASSVEGTNTEAFF
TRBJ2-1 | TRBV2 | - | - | TGTGCCAGCAGTGATGGGCCTTACAACTACAATGAGCAGTTCTTC | CASSDGPYNYNEQFF
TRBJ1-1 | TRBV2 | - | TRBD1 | TGTGCCAGCAGGGAAGGACAGGGACAAGCTTTCTTT | CASREGQGQAFF
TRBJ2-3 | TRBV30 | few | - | TGTGCCTGGAGTGTACAATATGGGATAGATACGCAGTATTTT | CAWSVQYGIDTQYF
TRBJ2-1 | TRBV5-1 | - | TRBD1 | TGCGCCAGCAGCACCGGACAGGGTACCCACAATGAGCAGTTCTTC | CASSTGQGTHNEQFF
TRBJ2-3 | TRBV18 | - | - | TGTGCCAGCTCACCGGACCGTGATACGCAGTATTTT | CASSPDRDTQYF
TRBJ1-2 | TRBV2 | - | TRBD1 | TGTGCCAGCAGAGGTGGACAGGCCGATGGCTACACCTTC | CASRGGQADGYTF
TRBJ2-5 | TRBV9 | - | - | TGTGCCAGCAGCCCCGGACCCGGGCAAGAGACCCAGTACTTC | CASSPGPGQETQYF
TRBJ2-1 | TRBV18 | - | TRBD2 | TGTGCCAGCACGGGACTAGCGAGTAACAATGAGCAGTTCTTC | CASTGLASNNEQFF
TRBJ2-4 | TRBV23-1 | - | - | TGCGCCAGCAGTCAATCTCACAAGGGACTAGCCAAAAACATTCAGTACTTC | CASSQSHKGLAKNIQYF
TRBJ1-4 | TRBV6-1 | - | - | TGTGCCAGCAGCAAACAGGGCGCGGAAAAACTGTTTTTT | CASSKQGAEKLFF
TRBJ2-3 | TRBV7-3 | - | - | TGTGCCAGCAGCTTAATAGGCGGATACACAGATACGCAGTATTTT | CASSLIGGYTDTQYF
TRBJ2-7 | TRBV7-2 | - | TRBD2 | TGTGCCAGCAGCTCCACCCGGACTAGGTCCTACGAGCAGTACTTC | CASSSTRTRSYEQYF
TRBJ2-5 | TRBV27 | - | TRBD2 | TGTGCCAGCAGTTTTTGGCTAGCGGGTGAAGAGACCCAGTACTTC | CASSFWLAGEETQYF
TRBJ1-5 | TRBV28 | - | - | TGTGCCAGCAGGAAAGGGTTGAATAGCAATCAGCCCCAGCATTTT | CASRKGLNSNQPQHF
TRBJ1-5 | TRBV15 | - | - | TGTGCCACCAGAGCGGACAGATTCAATCAGCCCCAGCATTTT | CATRADRFNQPQHF
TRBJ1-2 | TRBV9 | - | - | TGTGCCAGCAGCGTAGCGGGGGATGCGCCCTATGGCTACACCTTC | CASSVAGDAPYGYTF
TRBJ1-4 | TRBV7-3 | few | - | TGTGCCAGCAGCTCCCCTGCCCTCAGGCAAACAGTAGAAAAACTGTTTTTT | CASSSPALRQTVEKLFF
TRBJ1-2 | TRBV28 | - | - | TGTGCCAGCAGTTTAGTAACAGGCTCGTTGAATGGCTACACCTTC | CASSLVTGSLNGYTF
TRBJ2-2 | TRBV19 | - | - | TGTGCCAGTAGTATCTTAGCGGCACAGAACACCGGGGAGCTGTTTTTT | CASSILAAQNTGELFF
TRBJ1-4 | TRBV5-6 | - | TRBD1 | TGTGCCAGCAGCCAAATTGACAGGGGAGGTGAAAAACTGTTTTTT | CASSQIDRGGEKLFF
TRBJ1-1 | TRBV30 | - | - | TGTGCCTGGAGTGGAAAGGGAGGGTTTTCTGAAGCTTTCTTT | CAWSGKGGFSEAFF
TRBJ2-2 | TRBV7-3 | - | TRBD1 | TGTGCCAGCAGCCCCGGGACAGGAGCGAACACCGGGGAGCTGTTTTTT | CASSPGTGANTGELFF
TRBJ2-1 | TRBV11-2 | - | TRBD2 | TGTGCCAGCAGCTTTGCCCTAGCGGGAGTATCCTTCGAGCAGTTCTTC | CASSFALAGVSFEQFF
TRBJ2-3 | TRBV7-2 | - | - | TGTGCCAGCAGCTCCCGCTATGCAGATACGCAGTATTTT | CASSSRYADTQYF
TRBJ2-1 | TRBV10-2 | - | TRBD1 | TGCGCCAGCAGTGACGGGACAGGGGGCGAATACAATGAGCAGTTCTTC | CASSDGTGGEYNEQFF
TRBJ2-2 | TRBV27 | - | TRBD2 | TGTGCCAGCAGTTCTGCGGGAGTCGACACCGGGGAGCTGTTTTTT | CASSSAGVDTGELFF
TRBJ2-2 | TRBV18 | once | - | TGTGCCAGCTCACCACGGAAGGGGGACACCGGGGAGCTGTTTTTT | CASSPRKGDTGELFF
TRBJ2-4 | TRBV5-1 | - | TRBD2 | TGCGCCAGCAGCTTGGACGGTAGCGGGAGGGCCAAAAACATTCAGTACTTC | CASSLDGSGRAKNIQYF
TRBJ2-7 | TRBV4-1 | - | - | TGCGCCAGCAGCCCTACCCAGGGGAATACTTACGAGCAGTACTTC | CASSPTQGNTYEQYF
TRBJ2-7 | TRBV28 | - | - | TGTGCCAGCAGTTTAAGTCAGTCCAACGAGCAGTACTTC | CASSLSQSNEQYF
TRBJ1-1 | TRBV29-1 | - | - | TGCAGCGCCGTCACCCGGGCACCTAACACTGAAGCTTTCTTT | CSAVTRAPNTEAFF
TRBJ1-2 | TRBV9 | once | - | TGTGCCAGCAGCCCGACTGGGGTCCGGGGCTACACCTTC | CASSPTGVRGYTF
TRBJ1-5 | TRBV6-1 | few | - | TGTGCCAGCAGTGGGCGGGAGGATCAGCCCCAGCATTTT | CASSGREDQPQHF
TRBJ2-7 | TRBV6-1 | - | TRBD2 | TGTGCCAGCAGTGACACTAGCGGGAGTCACGAGCAGTACTTC | CASSDTSGSHEQYF
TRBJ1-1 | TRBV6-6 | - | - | TGTGCCAGCAGTCAAAACCCAGACAGGTACACTGAAGCTTTCTTT | CASSQNPDRYTEAFF
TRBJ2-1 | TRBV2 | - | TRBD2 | TGTGCCAGCAGTGTGCAGCGGGGATATTACAATGAGCAGTTCTTC | CASSVQRGYYNEQFF
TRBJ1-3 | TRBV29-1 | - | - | TGCAGCGCCGAGGGGTTCGGAAACACCATATATTTT | CSAEGFGNTIYF
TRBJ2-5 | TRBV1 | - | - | TGCACCAGCAGCCACCGTAGAGGGTCATTATCGGAGACCCAGTACTTC | CTSSHRRGSLSETQYF
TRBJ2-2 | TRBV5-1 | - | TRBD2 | TGCGCCAGCAGCGAAACTAGCGGGGTGAACACCGGGGAGCTGTTTTTT | CASSETSGVNTGELFF
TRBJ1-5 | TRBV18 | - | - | TGTGCCAGCTCCCCAAGAGGGCTCACCGGGGGCAATCAGCCCCAGCATTTT | CASSPRGLTGGNQPQHF
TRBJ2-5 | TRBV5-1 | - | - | TGCGCCAGCAGCTCCGGGCCCTCTCAGAAAGAGCAGTACTTC | CASSSGPSQKEQYF
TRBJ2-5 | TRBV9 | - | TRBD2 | TGTGCCAGCAGCGTTAGCGGGAGTGGAGAGACCCAGTACTTC | CASSVSGSGETQYF
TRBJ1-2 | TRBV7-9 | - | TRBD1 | TGTGCCAGCAGCACGTGGGACAGAGCTAACTATGGCTACACCTTC | CASSTWDRANYGYTF
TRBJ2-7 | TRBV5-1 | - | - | TGCGCCAGCAGCGCGGGACCGGACGGAGGGTACGAGCAGTACTTC | CASSAGPDGGYEQYF
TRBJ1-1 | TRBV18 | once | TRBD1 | TGTGCCAGCTCACACTCACAGGGGGCGGGAACTGAAGCTTTCTTT | CASSHSQGAGTEAFF
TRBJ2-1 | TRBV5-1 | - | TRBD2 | TGCGCCAGCAGCTTGCGTATAGGGACTACGGGAAATGAGCAGTTCTTC | CASSLRIGTTGNEQFF
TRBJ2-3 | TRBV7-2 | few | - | TGTGCCAGCAGCTTGTCCCGTATAACCCAGGTTACGCAGTATTTT | CASSLSRITQVTQYF
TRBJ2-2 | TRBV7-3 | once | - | TGTGCCAGCAGCCCCCCCGGCTACACCGGGGAGCTGTTTTTT | CASSPPGYTGELFF
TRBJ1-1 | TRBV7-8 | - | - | TGTGCCAGCAGCTTAGACGAGCGTGACACTGAAGCTTTCTTT | CASSLDERDTEAFF
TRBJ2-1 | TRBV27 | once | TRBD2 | TGTGCCAGCAGTCCTGGACTAGCGGGAGTGGCTGAGCAGTTCTTC | CASSPGLAGVAEQFF